This note documents a single T cell receptor beta chain sequence. Here immunoSEQ multiplex PCR was the method, and the copy in TCRdb shows in-frame clones only, minus some. In the table there are over 45,000 clones, 90% of which are singletons. This entry comes from a study of cytomegalovirus exposure and HLA in healthy donors. There are 13 residues in the CDR3. Trimming took off 6 bases at V and 5 bases at J, with 11 bases between the two ends. Germline V gives CDR1 MNHNS, CDR2 SASEGT. The sequenced sample consisted of PBMCs. The chain recombines TRBV6-1 with TRBJ2-1; D perhaps matches TRBD2 (6 bases). This receptor was identified in a man younger than 35 in good health and CMV-seronegative. The DNA for the CDR3 is TGTGCCAGCAGGGGCGGGAACGACAATGAGCAGTTCTTC. As protein: CASRGGNDNEQFF.